The 17 T cell receptor beta chains reported below all come from one sample, sequenced in a study of blood T cell repertoires in COVID-19. This table comes from immunoSEQ multiplex PCR, and its TCRdb copy is limited to in-frame clones, with some not included. The repertoire holds fewer than 300,000 clones, with more than 80% as singletons. Sample: PBMCs or T cells enriched from blood (not recorded which). These receptors originate from a woman under 40 who had recovered from COVID-19.

The chain recombines TRBV6-1 with TRBJ1-2; possibly TRBD1 for D (6 bases). Germline V gives CDR1 MNHNS, CDR2 SASEGT. V dropped 2 bases and J dropped 7 bases, with 8 bases sitting between them. This CDR3 is 12 amino acids long. Here the CDR3 reads CASSETGTGYTF. For the CDR3, the DNA is TGTGCCAGCAGTGAAACAGGGACTGGCTACACCTTC.

The chain uses TRBV19 and TRBJ2-5; 9 bases map to TRBD1. CDR1 is LNHDA and CDR2 is SQIVND in the germline V gene (reference sequence). This CDR3 is built from 14 residues. The J segment lost 9 bases and the V segment lost 4 bases, leaving 9 bases of the junction unmatched. CDR3 sequence (DNA): TGTGCCAGTAGTACCGCGGGACAGGGACGGGCCCAGTACTTC. This translates into CASSTAGQGRAQYF.

V and J are TRBV7-2 and TRBJ1-4; 9 bases agree with TRBD1. In germline, CDR1 is SGHTA, CDR2 FQGNSA. The CDR3 has 14 residues. J lost 7 bases, V lost 5 bases, and 5 bases had no gene match. CDR3 region: CASSQGQGGEKLFF. CDR3 DNA: TGTGCCAGCAGCCAGGGACAGGGAGGTGAAAAACTGTTTTTT.

The chain is built from TRBV19 and TRBJ1-4; 11 nucleotides match TRBD1. This CDR3 comprises 15 residues. V was pared by 5 bases and J by 6 bases, with 5 bases of the junction left unmatched. The germline gives CDR1 LNHDA, CDR2 SQIVND (reference sequence). CDR3 amino acids: CASSEDRGLYEKLFF. CDR3 coding DNA: TGTGCCAGTAGTGAGGACAGGGGGCTTTATGAAAAACTGTTTTTT. Drawing the rest from reference TRBV19 and TRBJ1-4, the complete variable domain is DGGITQSPKYLFRKEGQNVTLSCEQNLNHDAMYWYRQDPGQGLRLIYYSQIVNDFQKGDIAEGYSVSREKKESFPLTVTSAQKNPTAFYLCASSEDRGLYEKLFFGSGTQLSVL.

As DNA, the CDR3 is TGTGCCAGCGGCAGGGACACCCTTCGAAAACTGTTTTTT. Translation gives CASGRDTLRKLFF. The rearrangement uses TRBV19 and TRBJ1-4, with D tentatively TRBD1 (6 bases). Germline-derived CDR1 and CDR2 are LNHDA and SQIVND (reference sequence). This CDR3 comprises 13 residues. Trimming cost V 9 bases and J 10 bases, with 18 bases left between them.

This sequence joins TRBV6-5 and TRBJ2-5; D may be TRBD2 (5 bases). The CDR3 consists of 16 residues. Trimming stripped 0 bases from V and 2 bases from J, with 13 bases between. CDR1 is MNHEY and CDR2 is SVGAGI in the germline V gene. The CDR3 region is CASSYSSQRMQETQYF. CDR3 coding DNA: TGTGCCAGCAGTTACTCGAGTCAGCGGATGCAAGAGACCCAGTACTTC.

The chain carries TRBV9 and TRBJ2-5; 14 positions agree with TRBD2. Looked up from germline, CDR1 is SGDLS and CDR2 is YYNGEE. The trim removed 3 bases at V and 5 bases at J, leaving 6 bases unmatched. The CDR3 sequence is 16 residues long. This chain's CDR3 is CASSGTGLAGVETQYF. In nucleotides, the CDR3 is TGTGCCAGCAGCGGGACGGGACTAGCGGGAGTGGAGACCCAGTACTTC.

The gene calls are TRBV6-6 and TRBJ1-3; no firm D call. This CDR3 has 16 residues. The V end was cut by 0 bases, the J end by 2 bases, with 11 bases between. Germline-derived CDR1 and CDR2 are MNHNY and SVGAGI (reference sequence). DNA for the CDR3: TGTGCCAGCAGTTACTCCCAACAGCCCGCTGGAAACACCATATATTTT. Its protein is CASSYSQQPAGNTIYF.

J is TRBJ2-7 and V is TRBV6-2 or TRBV6-3; 10 bases map to TRBD2. Germline CDR1 is MNHEY and CDR2 is SVGEGT. This CDR3 spans 14 amino acids. V was clipped by 6 bases and J by 2 bases; unmatched bases: 4. CDR3: CASSFTSGTYEQYF. In DNA form, the CDR3 reads TGTGCCAGCAGCTTTACTAGCGGGACCTACGAGCAGTACTTC.

The chain employs TRBV10-3 and TRBJ1-2, with D tentatively TRBD1 (6 bases). Between the trimmed V and J ends, which lost 7 bases and 7 bases, there was a span of 13 bases. The CDR3 extends over 12 amino acids. CDR1 ENHRY and CDR2 SYGVKD come from the germline V gene. CDR3 residues: CAITGGGPGYTF. The CDR3 DNA reads TGTGCCATCACCGGGGGGGGCCCTGGCTACACCTTC.

J is TRBJ1-1 and V is TRBV2; possible D gene TRBD1, 6 bases. Germline V CDR1 and CDR2: SNHLY, FYNNEI. Deletions cut 6 bases from V and 2 bases from J, with 16 bases between. The length of the CDR3 is 15 residues. CDR3 in amino acids: CASRDRQASNTEAFF. The CDR3 DNA sequence: TGTGCCAGCAGGGACCGACAGGCTTCTAACACTGAAGCTTTCTTT.

This chain joins TRBV7-9 and TRBJ2-7, with 10 positions matching TRBD1. Germline-derived CDR1 and CDR2 are SEHNR and FQNEAQ (reference sequence). With 3 bases clipped from V and 6 bases from J, the junction kept 8 bases outside the gene matches. This CDR3 has 15 residues. CDR3 in amino acids: CASSLGTGDWSEQYF. CDR3 DNA: TGTGCCAGCAGCTTGGGGACAGGGGACTGGTCCGAGCAGTACTTC.

The genes are TRBV7-9 and TRBJ1-1; 7 positions agree with TRBD1. CDR1 SEHNR and CDR2 FQNEAQ come from the germline V gene (reference sequence). The CDR3 is 12 residues long. V gave up 6 bases and J gave up 7 bases; unmatched junction bases: 5. In nucleotides, the CDR3 is TGTGCCAGCAGTCTGACAGGGAGTGAAGCTTTCTTT. It specifies CASSLTGSEAFF.

V usage is TRBV27 and J usage is TRBJ2-3; D not resolved. Looked up from germline, CDR1 is MNHEY and CDR2 is SMNVEV (reference sequence). Trimming stripped 7 bases from V and 1 base from J, with 12 bases between. The CDR3 length is 14 residues. The CDR3 reads CASNQQQGTDTQYF. In nucleotides, the CDR3 is TGTGCCAGCAACCAGCAGCAGGGCACAGATACGCAGTATTTT.

This clone was recorded a few times. The gene calls are TRBV24-1 and TRBJ2-2, with TRBD1 identical over 9 bases. In germline, CDR1 is KGHDR, CDR2 SFDVKD. With 7 bases clipped from V and 5 bases from J, the junction kept 10 bases outside the gene matches. This CDR3 comprises 16 residues. The CDR3 DNA reads as TGTGCCACCAGCAAAACCGGGACAGGGTGGACCGGGGAGCTGTTTTTT. Its protein is CATSKTGTGWTGELFF.

The chain uses TRBV28 and TRBJ2-7; D is uncertain. Trimming took 5 bases from V and 3 from J, leaving 5 bases between them. This CDR3 region has 11 residues. Germline-derived CDR1 and CDR2 are MDHEN and SYDVKM. This CDR3 reads CASSAIYEQYF. DNA of the CDR3: TGTGCCAGCAGTGCGATCTACGAGCAGTACTTC.

A few counts support this clone. The rearrangement uses TRBV7-2 and TRBJ2-1, with D possibly TRBD1 on 6 matching bases. Germline CDR1 and CDR2: SGHTA and FQGNSA. V dropped 5 bases and J dropped 7 bases, with 12 bases sitting between them. This CDR3 contains 13 residues. CDR3 amino acids: CASSPLTGNEQFF. CDR3 nucleotides: TGTGCCAGCAGCCCTTTGACAGGTAATGAGCAGTTCTTC.